This entry is about one T cell receptor (beta chain). Its binding antigen is unknown. Within one base of it there is no much larger clone, and no base qualities were kept. These data come from a study of blood T cell repertoires in COVID-19 (dated by TCRdb to 2020 to 2022). About the investigation overall: Samples covering the acute and convalescent phases of COVID-19 were provided by collaborators in the United States, Italy and Spain. Samples were obtained from the ongoing ImmuneRACE study (first 160 participants) and from 1,254 subjects provided by 6 global collaborators. The sample metadata nearly always contained a de-identified subject ID, COVID-19 status, age in years and sex. Where available, HLA class I and class II types were obtained from metadata supplied by the sample provider rather than from assay-based typing. The material from the prospective study consisted of cDNA or gDNA derived from T cells, B-cell-depleted T cells, or PBMCs. The dataset comprised deeply sampled blood TCRbeta repertoires from subjects exposed to, actively infected with, or recovered from COVID-19. The repertoires were made available in a free public database intended to serve as a resource for research on the immune response to SARS-CoV-2. Broader findings and caveats from the paper: Clinical and demographic metadata were provided uncurated, with the amount varying by source and participant.

TCRbeta CDR3 regions were amplified from genomic DNA by means of the immunoSEQ Assay, a bias-controlled multiplex PCR. The source study handled its data this way. Within the assay, amplification of reference gene primers was used to estimate how many nucleated cells each sample contained. To quantify the absolute abundance of each unique TCRbeta CDR3 rearrangement, sequence reads were collapsed and filtered. Productive Simpson clonality was computed per sample as the square root of Simpson's diversity index over productive rearrangements. TCRdb retrieved this table from immuneACCESS and kept in-frame rearrangements only. Not all clones are present; in checked studies, unresolved V genes account for under half, and no reason is known for the remainder. The V and J calls and clone size come from that table; D and trimming were worked out from the DNA. The sample table lists approximately 97,000 clones, more than 90% of them with a count of one. The leading ten clones occupy roughly 1.9% of the sample.

One collaborating source in Seattle enrolled patients while the patients were actively infected and followed the patients over time throughout the course of disease. Each collaborating institution followed its own protocols to collect whole blood in K2EDTA tubes. For TCRbeta analysis, collaborator samples were shipped as frozen whole blood, as isolated PBMCs, or as DNA extracted from either sample type. V trim: 5 bases; J trim: 4 bases; unmatched bases: 9. From the germline V gene (reference sequence), CDR1 is MNHEY and CDR2 is SMNVEV. The CDR3 measures 15 amino acids from cysteine to phenylalanine. The entry retains the CDR3 DNA only, 45 bases that are in frame from base 1.

Sequenced: peripheral blood. The clonotype comes from a woman aged 50 to 60 with COVID-19, enrolled during active disease. The rearrangement combines TRBV27 with TRBJ2-5; the central 8 bases match TRBD1. The CDR3 corresponds to CASSPSARGRETQYF. The nucleotide sequence reads TGTGCCAGCAGTCCCTCCGCCAGGGGGCGAGAGACCCAGTACTTC.